These 9 T cell receptor beta chains came from one sample sequenced in a study of blood T cell repertoires in COVID-19. Profiling relied on immunoSEQ multiplex PCR, and the TCRdb table lists in-frame clones only, not all of them. The data show approximately 72,000 clones, 84% seen once. Sequences were obtained from peripheral blood. These receptors all come from a man aged 50 to 60 with active COVID-19.

The chain combines TRBV13 with TRBJ2-1, with 8 bases fitting TRBD1. CDR3 length: 15 residues. Germline lookup yields CDR1 PRHDT and CDR2 FYEKMQ (reference sequence). V lost 5 bases to trimming and J lost 8 bases; unmatched junction nucleotides: 11. The CDR3 DNA sequence: TGTGCCAGCAGCCGAGGACAGGGCGCGTTTGATGAGCAGTTCTTC. Its protein is CASSRGQGAFDEQFF.

The chain joins TRBV18 to TRBJ1-5; the match to TRBD1 covers 9 bases. Germline loops: CDR1 KGHSH, CDR2 LQKENI. V was pared by 4 bases and J by 2 bases, with 12 bases of the junction left unmatched. The CDR3 extends over 18 amino acids. The CDR3 DNA follows: TGTGCCAGCTCACTCACGACCCCGGACAGGGGAGGCAATCAGCCCCAGCATTTT. It yields the protein CASSLTTPDRGGNQPQHF.

The J gene is TRBJ2-3, the V gene TRBV2; 10 bases line up with TRBD2. There are 14 residues in the CDR3. Germline values: CDR1 SNHLY, CDR2 FYNNEI. Trimming took 7 bases from V and 5 from J; bases not matched to a gene: 6. CDR3 residues: CASTGAGGRDTQYF. CDR3 coding DNA: TGTGCCAGCACGGGAGCGGGGGGGCGAGATACGCAGTATTTT.

The chain recombines TRBV5-6 with TRBJ2-7; TRBD2 aligns across 11 bases. This CDR3 has 15 residues. Germline CDR1 and CDR2: SGHDT and YYEEEE. The trim removed 3 bases at V and 3 bases at J, leaving 5 bases unmatched. The CDR3 sequence: CASSSPGLADYEQYF. The CDR3 DNA sequence: TGTGCCAGCAGCTCCCCGGGACTAGCGGACTACGAGCAGTACTTC.

The CDR3 DNA reads TGTGCCAGCAGCTTCACAATCCGGGACAGGGGTAGTGGCTACACCTTC. Translation gives CASSFTIRDRGSGYTF. The V and J genes are TRBV7-9 and TRBJ1-2; 10 nucleotides align to TRBD1. This CDR3 is 16 amino acids long. J gave up 7 bases and V 3 bases, and 11 bases lay outside the gene matches. The germline gives CDR1 SEHNR, CDR2 FQNEAQ (reference sequence).

This clone is labeled as medium-sized (0.01 to 0.1%). The genes are TRBV2 and TRBJ2-3; TRBD2 matches 11 bases. The V and J ends lost 7 bases and 5 bases, in that order; junction bases with no gene match: 8. This CDR3 has 15 amino acids. The V gene's germline CDR1 is SNHLY and CDR2 FYNNEI. The CDR3 nucleotides read TGTGCCAGCACGGTTAGCGGGGGGGCGGAAGATACGCAGTATTTT. This gives the protein CASTVSGGAEDTQYF. Drawing the rest from reference TRBV2 and TRBJ2-3, the complete variable domain is EPEVTQTPSHQVTQMGQEVILRCVPISNHLYFYWYRQILGQKVEFLVSFYNNEISEKSEIFDDQFSVERPDGSNFTLKIRSTKLEDSAMYFCASTVSGGAEDTQYFGPGTRLTVL.

The CDR3 nucleotides are TGCGCCAGCAGCTCCTTATGGCGCGGAGACACTGAAGCTTTCTTT. Encoded protein: CASSSLWRGDTEAFF. The rearrangement links TRBV4-1 to TRBJ1-1; D unresolved. The V end lost 5 bases, the J end lost 3 bases, and 16 bases lay between the germline ends. This CDR3 comprises 15 residues. Per the germline V gene, CDR1 is MGHRA and CDR2 is YSYEKL.

The chain employs TRBV5-4 and TRBJ2-2; D possibly corresponds to TRBD2 (5 bases). V gave up 0 bases and J gave up 6 bases, with 24 bases separating them. In germline, CDR1 is SGHNT, CDR2 YYREEE (reference sequence). The CDR3 runs to 19 residues. CDR3 protein: CASSLAPIGAPGESGELFF. The CDR3 nucleotides are TGTGCCAGCAGCTTGGCCCCCATTGGCGCCCCTGGGGAGTCCGGGGAGCTGTTTTTT.

The chain combines TRBV13 with TRBJ2-1, with 10 bases lining up with TRBD2. This CDR3 is 15 amino acids long. Trimming took 5 bases from V and 10 from J; bases not matched to a gene: 11. Germline CDR1 reads PRHDT; CDR2 reads FYEKMQ (reference sequence). The CDR3 DNA reads as TGTGCCAGCAGCAAAACTAGCGGGACGGTCGAGGAGCAGTTCTTC. Its translation: CASSKTSGTVEEQFF. Supplemented by reference TRBV13 and TRBJ2-1, the full variable domain reads AAGVIQSPRHLIKEKRETATLKCYPIPRHDTVYWYQQGPGQDPQFLISFYEKMQSDKGSIPDRFSAQQFSDYHSELNMSSLELGDSALYFCASSKTSGTVEEQFFGPGTRLTVL.